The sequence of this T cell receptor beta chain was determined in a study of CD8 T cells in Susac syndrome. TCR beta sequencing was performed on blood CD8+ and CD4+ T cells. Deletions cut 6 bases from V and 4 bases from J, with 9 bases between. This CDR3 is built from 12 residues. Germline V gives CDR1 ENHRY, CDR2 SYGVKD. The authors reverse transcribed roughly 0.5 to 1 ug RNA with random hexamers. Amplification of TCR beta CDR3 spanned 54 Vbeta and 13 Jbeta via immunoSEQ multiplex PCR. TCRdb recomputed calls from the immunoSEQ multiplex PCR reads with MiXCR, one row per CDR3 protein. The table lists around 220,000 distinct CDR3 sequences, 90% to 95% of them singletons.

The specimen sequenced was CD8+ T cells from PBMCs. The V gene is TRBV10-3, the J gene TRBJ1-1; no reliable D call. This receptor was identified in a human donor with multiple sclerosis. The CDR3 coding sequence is TGTGCCATCAGGGGCAGAGGCACTGAAGCTTTCTTT. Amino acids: CAIRGRGTEAFF.